The 17 T cell receptor delta chains below were found in one sample sequenced in a study of gamma-delta T cells after stem cell transplantation (dated by TCRdb to the mid-2010s). Receptor libraries were prepared by RT-PCR. Instrument used: Illumina MiSeq. Via CATT, TCRdb reprocessed the public reads, and rows with identical DNA were then joined. This sample gives about 11,000 delta-chain clones in total; less than 50% of them show up just once. The ten largest make up roughly 2.9% of the sample. The sequencing sample was made of gamma-delta T cells. These receptors were obtained from a human donor. It is not recorded whose cells these are; they may come from a transplant donor.

The J gene is TRDJ2, the V gene TRDV1; the match to TRDD3 covers 8 bases. The CDR3 contains 18 residues. The germline V gene encodes CDR1 TSWWSYY and CDR2 QGS. V gave up 2 bases and J gave up 8 bases; unmatched junction bases: 16. The CDR3 nucleotides are TGTGCTCTTGGGGAAAGTCCTACCCTGTACTGGGGGGGTGCACAACTCTTCTTT. Encoded protein: CALGESPTLYWGGAQLFF.

About this clone itself: This may stem from a read error, because a much larger clone lies one nucleotide away. The gene calls are TRDV2 and TRDJ1, with D hard to call. Per germline, CDR1 GEAIGNYY and CDR2 EKD. V was pared by 0 bases and J by 3 bases, with 10 bases between. The CDR3 consists of 14 residues. CDR3 sequence: CACDTVGSADKLIF. CDR3 bases: TGTGCCTGTGACACCGTTGGGTCCGCCGATAAACTCATCTTT.

Judged by abundance, this clone is medium-sized. The chain couples TRDV2 to TRDJ3; maybe TRDD3 (6 bases). Germline lookup yields CDR1 GEAIGNYY and CDR2 EKD. The ends were cut back, 2 bases at V and 0 bases at J, with 7 bases in the middle. The CDR3 spans 16 residues. As DNA, the CDR3 is TGTGCCTGTGACATACTGGGCTCCTGGGACACCCGACAGATGTTTTTC. This codes for CACDILGSWDTRQMFF.

This clone was counted between two and nine times. The junction shows a germline mismatch at one end, possibly a read error. At the DNA level, this CDR3 is encoded by other sequences in the same sample as well. This rearrangement joins TRAV29/DV5 to TRDJ1; 12 nucleotides line up with TRDD3. Per germline, CDR1 NSMFDY and CDR2 ISSIKDK. The CDR3 is 17 residues long. As DNA, the CDR3 is TGTGCAGCATCTCTGGGGGATACGCTCTCGTACACCGATAAACTCATCTTC. Protein product: CAASLGDTLSYTDKLIF.

The rearrangement uses TRDV1 and TRDJ2; 9 nucleotides line up with TRDD2. This CDR3 has 22 residues. Per germline, CDR1 TSWWSYY and CDR2 QGS. V shed 4 bases and J 4 bases; nucleotides not matched to a gene: 25. Here the CDR3 reads CALGATPSYDDWVIGTTAQLFF. CDR3 DNA: TGTGCTCTTGGGGCGACGCCTTCCTACGATGACTGGGTGATAGGTACGACAGCACAACTCTTCTTT.

Points on this clone: Other nucleotide sequences in the sample specify the same CDR3. The rearrangement links TRDV2 to TRDJ1, with a weak D call TRDD3 (6 bases). With 8 bases removed from V and 1 base from J, the gap between germline ends came to 10 bases. The germline CDR1 and CDR2 sequences are GEAIGNYY and EKD. There are 12 residues in the CDR3. The CDR3 DNA follows: TGTGCCTTACGTGGGGGCACCGATAAACTCATCTTT. The encoded protein is CALRGGTDKLIF.

The J gene is TRDJ1, the V gene TRDV3; D may be TRDD3 (6 bases). This CDR3 region has 14 residues. From germline, CDR1 is TVYSNPD and CDR2 GDNSRS (reference sequence). V lost 5 bases, J lost 4 bases, and 20 bases lay in between. The DNA of the CDR3 is TGTGCCCTCGGGGTGAGGATACACGGCGATAAACTCATCTTT. It codes for CALGVRIHGDKLIF.

This clone showed up just once. A much larger clone lies a single base off, so this may be a read error. This sequence joins TRDV2 and TRDJ3; D remains ambiguous. V gave up 2 bases and J gave up 5 bases, with 15 bases separating them. The CDR3 contains 17 residues. Germline V CDR1 and CDR2: GEAIGNYY, EKD. CDR3: CACDKEWPPRDTRQMFF. The CDR3 bases are TGTGCCTGTGACAAGGAGTGGCCGCCCCGGGACACCCGACAGATGTTTTTC.

This clone has only a few counts. The chain links TRDV2 to TRDJ3; 11 bases line up with TRDD3. With 1 base clipped from V and 2 bases from J, the junction kept 3 bases outside the gene matches. Germline V gives CDR1 GEAIGNYY, CDR2 EKD. The length of the CDR3 is 18 residues. The CDR3 sequence: CACDTGGYATWDTRQMFF. The DNA of the CDR3 is TGTGCCTGTGACACTGGGGGATACGCAACCTGGGACACCCGACAGATGTTTTTC.

The chain couples TRDV1 to TRDJ2; weak D call: TRDD3 (5 bases). CDR3 length: 22 residues. Germline lookup yields CDR1 TSWWSYY and CDR2 QGS. Deletions cut 1 base from V and 5 bases from J, with 32 bases between. Here the CDR3 reads CALGERLGISRARHVLTAQLFF. CDR3 DNA sequence: TGTGCTCTTGGGGAACGGCTGGGTATTTCTAGGGCCCGTCATGTCTTAACAGCACAACTCTTCTTT.

On this clone: Relative to the germline gene, one junction end is altered; a read error may explain this. V usage is TRDV2 and J usage is TRDJ3; D is possibly TRDD3 (5 bases). Germline values: CDR1 GEAIGNYY, CDR2 EKD. The CDR3 totals 17 residues. CDR3 coding DNA: TGTGCCTGTGACCTGGGATCAAGCTCCTGGGACACCCGACATATGTTTTTC. This sequence encodes CACDLGSSSWDTRHMFF.

The chain uses TRDV2 and TRDJ3; TRDD3 matches at 10 bases. This CDR3 has 19 residues. Germline V lookup: CDR1 GEAIGNYY, CDR2 EKD. V shed 3 bases, J shed 0 bases, and the junction held 7 bases outside the gene matches. This CDR3 is CACDPMGDTLSWDTRQMFF. CDR3 coding DNA: TGTGCCTGTGACCCTATGGGGGATACCCTCTCCTGGGACACCCGACAGATGTTTTTC.

Only a few counts were recorded for this clone. At one boundary the junction diverges from the germline segment, which might be a read error. The chain links TRDV2 to TRDJ2, with a tentative D call TRDD3 (6 bases). This CDR3 spans 16 amino acids. The germline V gene encodes CDR1 GEAIGNYY and CDR2 EKD. The CDR3 loop is CACDVLGASLTAQLFF. The CDR3 DNA is TGTGCCTGTGACGTACTGGGTGCCTCTTTGACAGCCCAACTCTTCTTT.

In this sample, this clone turned up a few times. The chain combines TRDV1 with TRDJ1, with TRDD3 identical over 7 bases. J was trimmed by 0 bases and V by 4 bases; bases with no gene match: 20. Germline CDR1 TSWWSYY, CDR2 QGS. The CDR3 runs to 20 residues. The DNA of the CDR3 is TGTGCTCTTGGGGTTCCAGGGCGCTACTGGGGACGGGGTTACACCGATAAACTCATCTTT. Its protein is CALGVPGRYWGRGYTDKLIF.

On this clone: Other DNA variants within this sample encode the same CDR3. This sequence joins TRDV3 and TRDJ2, with 8 bases aligning to TRDD3. Germline CDR1 and CDR2: TVYSNPD and GDNSRS (reference sequence). After removal of 4 bases from V and 4 bases from J, the junction contained 29 bases not matched to a gene. This CDR3 is 21 amino acids long. CDR3 sequence reads: CASPSPTFITWGKPPTAQLFF. Written as DNA, the CDR3 is TGTGCCTCGCCCTCGCCTACGTTCATCACCTGGGGGAAACCCCCGACAGCACAACTCTTCTTT.

The chain employs TRDV1 and TRDJ1; D gene uncertain. The germline V gene has CDR1 TSWWSYY and CDR2 QGS. CDR3 length equals 15 residues. V lost 3 bases and J 0 bases, leaving 11 bases between the germline ends. The CDR3 coding sequence is TGTGCTCTTGGGGAGGGTCCAGGGGACACCGATAAACTCATCTTT. Protein: CALGEGPGDTDKLIF.

The table lists this clone with a few counts. V gene TRAV29/DV5 combines with J gene TRDJ1, with 11 bases fitting TRDD3. The CDR3 extends over 17 amino acids. Germline CDR1 and CDR2: NSMFDY and ISSIKDK. V dropped 0 bases and J dropped 2; count of bases not matched to a gene: 9. This CDR3 reads CAASAFRWGIQTDKLIF. In nucleotides, the CDR3 is TGTGCAGCAAGCGCCTTCCGCTGGGGGATACAAACCGATAAACTCATCTTT. Supplemented by reference TRAV29/DV5 and TRDJ1, the full variable domain reads DQQVKQNSPSLSVQEGRISILNCDYTNSMFDYFLWYKKYPAEGPTFLISISSIKDKNEDGRFTVFLNKSAKHLSLHIVPSQPGDSAVYFCAASAFRWGIQTDKLIFGKGTRVTVEP.